This TCR beta chain was obtained from a study of shared clonotypes between healthy human individuals. Healthy and HIV-negative, the adult donors had no recent acute infections or vaccinations. Splitting of CD4+ cells produced CD45RA+ naive and CD45RA-negative memory subsets. Method: immunoSEQ multiplex PCR; TCRdb's copy keeps in-frame clones and lacks some. The sample carries about 2.3 million clones, around 93% recorded once. The ends were cut back, 1 base at V and 6 bases at J, with 10 bases in the middle. There are 14 residues in the CDR3. CDR1 and CDR2 (germline): MDHEN, SYDVKM. The sequenced sample consisted of naive CD4+ T cells from PBMCs. Sample subset: CD45RA+ positively selected. The genes are TRBV28 and TRBJ1-5; D might be TRBD1 (5 bases). This sequence originates from a young man in good health. Some clones in this sample may be carry-over from other donors' samples. CDR3 protein: CASSLSGMVQPQHF. Here the CDR3 DNA reads TGTGCCAGCAGTTTATCAGGGATGGTTCAGCCCCAGCATTTT.